The T cell receptor beta chain described here comes from a study of CD8+ T cells in alopecia areata. Extracted RNA was reverse transcribed into cDNA, the sequencing template. The repertoire was sequenced with immunoSEQ multiplex PCR; TCRdb's copy has only in-frame clones and lacks some. The table includes 70,000 to 95,000 clones, roughly 51% detected once. Germline V gives CDR1 MNHEY, CDR2 SVGAGI. This CDR3 contains 12 residues. V was clipped by 5 bases and J by 9 bases; unmatched bases: 2. PBMCs served as the source from which CD4+ and CD8+ T cells were sorted. The source is a human donor with alopecia areata. The V call is TRBV6-5, the J call TRBJ2-7, with 12 bases that match TRBD1. The sequenced material came from NKG2D-high CD8+ T cells sorted from blood. The CDR3 loop is CASSGTGGGQYF. DNA of the CDR3: TGTGCCAGCAGTGGGACAGGGGGCGGGCAGTACTTC.